The T cell receptor beta chain described here comes from a study of tumor-infiltrating lymphocytes in primary liver carcinoma. At the level of the study: Tissue type made little difference to sample yields of roughly 3.65 to 7.13 million productive TCRbeta reads.

Regarding the study as a whole: Roughly 7.5-24% of top clones, and no more, occurred in all five tumor regions. A significantly higher top-250-clone fraction was recorded for tumors than for blood (p = 0.039).

Total RNA (about 500 ng) served as template for TCR beta cDNA synthesis primed by a constant-region primer. The TCR beta library was amplified through three nested multiplex PCR rounds in a modified ARM-PCR procedure. Running roughly 10 cycles apiece, the first two PCR rounds relied on TRBV1-TRBV30 forward primers together with a C-beta reverse primer. Using its own MiXCR run on the multiplex PCR reads, TCRdb lists one record per CDR3 protein. This sample has tens of thousands of distinct CDR3 sequences, with 65% to 80% found just once. Co-extraction of both nucleic acids (RNA and DNA) used about 20-34 mg of unsorted bulk tissue. Details on this clonotype: Antigen specificity is unknown.

There are 16 residues in the CDR3. The junction had 11 bases not matched to a gene; V was cut back by 1 base and J by 9 bases. Germline V lookup: CDR1 SGHVS, CDR2 FQNEAQ. This TCR derives from a man aged 40-55 years with primary liver carcinoma and hepatitis B virus infection. Sequenced sample: liver tumor tissue from sampling region 1. This sample's subset: tumor region T1, superior pole. The chain employs TRBV7-8 and TRBJ2-2, with 7 bases fitting TRBD2. CDR3 in amino acids: CASSLVSGRKTWELFF. The DNA for the CDR3 is TGTGCCAGCAGCTTAGTTAGCGGGCGGAAAACCTGGGAGCTGTTTTTT. The full variable domain, completed using reference TRBV7-8 and TRBJ2-2, is GAGVSQSPRYKVAKRGQDVALRCDPISGHVSLFWYQQALGQGPEFLTYFQNEAQLDKSGLPSDRFFAERPEGSVSTLKIQRTQQEDSAVYLCASSLVSGRKTWELFFGEGSRLTVL.